Sequencing of this T cell receptor beta chain was carried out in a study of blood T cell repertoires in COVID-19. At the level of the study: The United States, Italy and Spain provided the acute and convalescent COVID-19 samples. T cells, B-cell-depleted T cells, or PBMCs supplied cDNA or gDNA.

Germline loops: CDR1 LGHDT, CDR2 YNNKEL (reference sequence). The CDR3 spans 13 residues. V lost 6 bases and J lost 3, with 12 bases in between. Authors' processing steps: Amplification from reference gene primers served as the basis for estimated nucleated cell counts. The data were produced by immunoSEQ multiplex PCR, yet TCRdb's version contains in-frame clones alone and is incomplete. V, J and clone size are those of that table, while D and trimming were read from the DNA. Altogether 250,000 to 300,000 clones are present, 70% to 90% being singletons, with the ten largest covering about 4.5%. This TCR came from a man aged 55 to 70 who had recovered from COVID-19. The J gene is TRBJ2-7, the V gene TRBV3-1 (or the pseudogene TRBV3-2), with a weak D call TRBD1 (5 bases). Sequencing was done on a sample of peripheral blood. CDR3 in DNA: TGTGCCAGCAGTCTAAGACAGAGCTACGAGCAGTACTTC. Amino acid sequence: CASSLRQSYEQYF.